The 10 T cell receptor beta chains reported below all come from one sample, sequenced in a study of blood T cell repertoires in COVID-19. Sequencing used immunoSEQ multiplex PCR; TCRdb keeps in-frame clones, though not all of them. The sample lists hundreds of thousands of clones, 85% to 90% occurring once. The sequencing input was PBMCs or T cells enriched from blood (not recorded which). The receptor set was obtained from a woman aged 45-59 years who had recovered from COVID-19.

The chain carries TRBV27 and TRBJ2-7, with D possibly matching TRBD2 (6 bases). This CDR3 contains 15 residues. Looked up from germline, CDR1 is MNHEY and CDR2 is SMNVEV (reference sequence). V dropped 1 base and J dropped 3 bases, with 13 bases sitting between them. This CDR3 is CASSLFAGSYYEQYF. In nucleotides, the CDR3 is TGTGCCAGCAGTTTATTCGCGGGGTCCTACTACGAGCAGTACTTC.

V is TRBV6-2 or TRBV6-3 and J is TRBJ2-7, with 7 bases that match TRBD2. Germline assignment: CDR1 MNHEY and CDR2 SVGEGT. J was trimmed by 2 bases and V by 0 bases; bases with no gene match: 4. The CDR3 spans 15 residues. The DNA for the CDR3 is TGTGCCAGCAGTTACTCGCCCGGGACTACCTACGAGCAGTACTTC. Protein product: CASSYSPGTTYEQYF.

This clone has just one count. The CDR3 here is CAWSSGPQWGEQYF. The CDR3 nucleotides are TGTGCCTGGAGTTCAGGGCCCCAATGGGGCGAGCAGTACTTC. The chain links TRBV30 to TRBJ2-7; a possible D gene is TRBD1 (5 bases). This CDR3 is 14 amino acids long. V lost 2 bases and J lost 6, with 17 bases in between. Per the germline V gene, CDR1 is GTSNPN and CDR2 is SVGIG (reference sequence).

The chain has TRBV4-1 and TRBJ2-1; TRBD2 is a possible D gene (6 bases). V lost 2 bases to trimming and J lost 8 bases, with 19 bases between them. There are 16 residues in the CDR3. Germline assignment: CDR1 MGHRA and CDR2 YSYEKL. The CDR3: CASSQIPNRDFDEQFF. Here the CDR3 DNA reads TGCGCCAGCAGCCAAATACCGAACCGGGACTTCGATGAGCAGTTCTTC.

The V and J genes are TRBV30 and TRBJ1-5, with 7 bases identical to TRBD1. The CDR3 contains 14 residues. With 3 bases clipped from V and 0 bases from J, the junction kept 2 bases outside the gene matches. Germline V gives CDR1 GTSNPN, CDR2 SVGIG (reference sequence). For the CDR3, the DNA is TGTGCCTGGAGCCACAGGGGTAGCAATCAGCCCCAGCATTTT. It codes for CAWSHRGSNQPQHF.

This clone was seen a few times. J is TRBJ1-2 and V is TRBV6-4; the D gene is possibly TRBD1 (5 bases). Germline-derived CDR1 and CDR2 are MRHNA and SNTAGT. The CDR3 spans 15 residues. V dropped 2 bases and J dropped 7 bases, with 17 bases sitting between them. CDR3 DNA sequence: TGTGCCAGCAGTGACACCTCTACAGGTTCCGGTGGCTACACCTTC. This encodes CASSDTSTGSGGYTF.

The chain couples TRBV5-1 to TRBJ2-3; TRBD1 matches 7 bases. The CDR3 contains 14 residues. CDR1 and CDR2 (germline): SGHRS, YFSETQ. Trimming at V came to 4 bases and at J to 1 base, leaving 3 bases not matched to a gene. The CDR3 protein is CASSTGTGTDTQYF. As DNA, the CDR3 is TGCGCCAGCAGCACCGGGACAGGCACAGATACGCAGTATTTT.

The chain has TRBV19 and TRBJ2-7; D may be TRBD1 (5 bases). This CDR3 has 12 residues. With 4 bases removed from V and 2 bases from J, the gap between germline ends came to 6 bases. In germline, CDR1 is LNHDA, CDR2 SQIVND (reference sequence). CDR3 loop: CASSSRAYEQYF. The CDR3 DNA reads as TGTGCCAGTAGTAGCAGGGCCTACGAGCAGTACTTC.

This chain connects TRBV11-2 to TRBJ2-5; 7 bases line up with TRBD2. J lost 3 bases, V lost 5 bases, and 6 bases had no gene match. The CDR3 loop spans 14 amino acids. The germline V gene has CDR1 SGHAT and CDR2 FQNNGV. In DNA form, the CDR3 reads TGTGCCAGCAGCCCTGGCGCGGGAGAAGAGACCCAGTACTTC. Protein product: CASSPGAGEETQYF. Based on the CDR3 plus reference TRBV11-2 and TRBJ2-5, the full variable domain is EAGVAQSPRYKIIEKRQSVAFWCNPISGHATLYWYQQILGQGPKLLIQFQNNGVVDDSQLPKDRFSAERLKGVDSTLKIQPAKLEDSAVYLCASSPGAGEETQYFGPGTRLLVL.

The sample holds a few counts of this clone. This chain joins TRBV29-1 and TRBJ2-5; 8 positions agree with TRBD1. CDR3 length: 13 amino acids. CDR1 is SQVTM and CDR2 is ANQGSEA in the germline V gene. With V trimmed by 6 bases and J by 2 bases, 5 bases remained unmatched. CDR3 in DNA: TGCAGCGTGGATGGACAGGGACAAGAGACCCAGTACTTC. Residues: CSVDGQGQETQYF.